The clone carrying this T cell receptor (beta chain) was counted ten times or more. Its cognate antigen is unknown. These data originate in a study of blood T cells in healthy people across ages. Turning to the study itself: There was about one barcoded beta molecule captured by template switching per two T cells.

Overall study findings and caveats: When set beside aged donors, long-lived donors presented more naive CD4+ cells and higher diversity.

Alongside a J-beta primer mix, a sample-barcoded 5' primer served in a second PCR lasting roughly 6 to 12 cycles. Every cDNA was tagged by a template-switch adaptor with 12 random nucleotides. TCRdb fed the 5' RACE reads into MiXCR, producing one record per CDR3 protein. The repertoire includes 1 million to 1.2 million distinct CDR3 sequences, around two fifths of them detected once, and around 12% sits in the top ten. V dropped 0 bases and J dropped 1 base, with 5 bases sitting between them. The germline V gene encodes CDR1 LGHNA and CDR2 YSLEER. CDR3 length: 14 amino acids. Every donor gave around 10 milliliters of peripheral blood.

This sequence originates from a man aged 18-30 years in good health. Input material: blood. The gene calls are TRBV4-3 and TRBJ2-3; D gene uncertain. The CDR3 DNA is TGCGCCAGCAGCCAAGATTCCCGCACAGATACGCAGTATTTT. This sequence encodes CASSQDSRTDTQYF.